Listed below are T cell receptor beta chains from one sample, sequenced in a study of CD8+ T cells in alopecia areata. Using immunoSEQ multiplex PCR, the repertoire was profiled, and TCRdb retains in-frame clones only, with some absent. Among about 200,000 clones, 60% were seen once, and the ten largest hold 1%. Here the sequenced sample was CD4+ T cells sorted from blood, taken at week 24, from a patient treated with tofacitinib. The receptors stem from a human donor with alopecia areata. Each CDR3 is given with its conserved first and last residue. Each record gives: V gene, clone size, J gene, D gene, CDR3 protein, CDR3 DNA. A D gene is named only where the DNA matches it firmly. The size field is filled for only some rows; it gives once, few, many or a size class.

v_gene: TRBV6-1; abundance: -; j_gene: TRBJ2-4; d_gene: -; CDR3aa: CASSGGVIAKNIQYF; CDR3nt: TGTGCCAGCAGCGGAGGGGTAATTGCCAAAAACATTCAGTACTTC
v_gene: TRBV11-2; abundance: few; j_gene: TRBJ1-1; d_gene: -; CDR3aa: CASSIGVGNTEAFF; CDR3nt: TGTGCCAGCAGCATAGGGGTTGGGAACACTGAAGCTTTCTTT
v_gene: TRBV10-3; abundance: -; j_gene: TRBJ2-1; d_gene: TRBD1; CDR3aa: CAISGETGTNEQFF; CDR3nt: TGTGCCATCAGTGGGGAGACAGGGACCAATGAGCAGTTCTTC
v_gene: TRBV7-9; abundance: -; j_gene: TRBJ2-5; d_gene: TRBD1; CDR3aa: CASSLTGGEETQYF; CDR3nt: TGTGCCAGCAGCTTAACAGGGGGCGAGGAGACCCAGTACTTC
v_gene: TRBV30; abundance: few; j_gene: TRBJ1-3; d_gene: -; CDR3aa: CAWSVDRGNTIYF; CDR3nt: TGTGCCTGGAGTGTCGACAGAGGAAACACCATATATTTT
v_gene: TRBV30; abundance: once; j_gene: TRBJ1-2; d_gene: -; CDR3aa: CAWSRGTLYGYTF; CDR3nt: TGTGCCTGGTCCAGAGGGACACTTTATGGCTACACCTTC
v_gene: TRBV9; abundance: -; j_gene: TRBJ2-5; d_gene: TRBD2; CDR3aa: CASSLSGSGGYRETQYF; CDR3nt: TGTGCCAGCAGCCTTAGCGGGAGCGGGGGCTATCGAGAGACCCAGTACTTC
v_gene: TRBV2; abundance: -; j_gene: TRBJ1-1; d_gene: -; CDR3aa: CASCGHLNTEAFF; CDR3nt: TGTGCCAGCTGTGGCCATTTGAACACTGAAGCTTTCTTT
v_gene: TRBV7-2; abundance: -; j_gene: TRBJ2-5; d_gene: TRBD2; CDR3aa: CASSFTSGGQETQYF; CDR3nt: TGTGCCAGCAGCTTTACTAGCGGGGGCCAAGAGACCCAGTACTTC
v_gene: TRBV2; abundance: few; j_gene: TRBJ2-7; d_gene: TRBD1; CDR3aa: CASSGTVQEQYF; CDR3nt: TGTGCCAGCTCCGGGACAGTCCAAGAGCAGTACTTC
v_gene: TRBV5-1; abundance: -; j_gene: TRBJ2-3; d_gene: TRBD2; CDR3aa: CASSLRGLAGVDTQYF; CDR3nt: TGCGCCAGCAGCTTGAGGGGACTAGCGGGGGTGGATACGCAGTATTTT
v_gene: TRBV13; abundance: -; j_gene: TRBJ2-2; d_gene: TRBD1; CDR3aa: CASSLNRGTGELFF; CDR3nt: TGTGCCAGCAGCTTAAACAGGGGCACCGGGGAGCTGTTTTTT
v_gene: TRBV29-1; abundance: -; j_gene: TRBJ2-3; d_gene: -; CDR3aa: CSVELGTDTQYF; CDR3nt: TGCAGCGTTGAATTGGGTACAGATACGCAGTATTTT
v_gene: TRBV5-1; abundance: -; j_gene: TRBJ2-7; d_gene: TRBD1; CDR3aa: CASSLAYRGISYEQYF; CDR3nt: TGCGCCAGCAGCTTGGCCTACAGGGGGATCTCCTACGAGCAGTACTTC